The T cell receptor (beta chain) under discussion was sequenced for a study of cytomegalovirus exposure and HLA in healthy donors. In the study overall: Previous work identified 117 million unique TCR beta sequences from some 170 million T cells.

As concerns this clone: The antigen is undetermined.

Germline CDR1 reads LGHNA; CDR2 reads YNFKEQ. Trimming took 0 bases from V and 1 from J, leaving 4 bases between them. The length of the CDR3 is 13 residues. Regarding the study as a whole: Cytomegalovirus-associated status was assigned to about 160 TCR beta chains. An apparent linkage of common viral pathogens to several of the most significant clusters emerged in a later analysis. In vitro checks showed that three CMV-associated chains really do target CMV antigens.

PCR amplification relied on 60 Vbeta primers (plus 13 Jbeta primers). The method was immunoSEQ multiplex PCR; TCRdb's version includes in-frame clones alone and lacks a portion of them. The table has over 80,000 clones, roughly 60% seen once; the top ten hold around 5.6%. The specimen sequenced was PBMCs. V usage is TRBV4-2 and J usage is TRBJ2-7; D call uncertain. The receptor comes from a boy aged 10-17 years in good health and CMV-seropositive. The CDR3 protein is CASSQDLSYEQYF. The CDR3 nucleotides read TGTGCCAGCAGCCAAGATCTATCCTACGAGCAGTACTTC.